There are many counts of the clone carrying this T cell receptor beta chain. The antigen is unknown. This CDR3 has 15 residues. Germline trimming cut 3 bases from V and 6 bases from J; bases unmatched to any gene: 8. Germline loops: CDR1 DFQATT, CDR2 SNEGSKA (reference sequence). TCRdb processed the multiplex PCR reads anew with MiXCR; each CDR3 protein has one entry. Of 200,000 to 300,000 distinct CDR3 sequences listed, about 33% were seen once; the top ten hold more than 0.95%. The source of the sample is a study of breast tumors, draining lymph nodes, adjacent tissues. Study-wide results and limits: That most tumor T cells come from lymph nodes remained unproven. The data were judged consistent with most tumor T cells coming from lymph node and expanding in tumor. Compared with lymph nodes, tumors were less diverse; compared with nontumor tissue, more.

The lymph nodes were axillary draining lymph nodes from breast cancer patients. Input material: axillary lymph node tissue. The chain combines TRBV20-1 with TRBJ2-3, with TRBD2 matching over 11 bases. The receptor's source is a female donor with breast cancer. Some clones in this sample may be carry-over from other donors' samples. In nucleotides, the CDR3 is TGCAGTGCTAGTGATCGGCTAGCGGGAGGCGATACGCAGTATTTT. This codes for CSASDRLAGGDTQYF.